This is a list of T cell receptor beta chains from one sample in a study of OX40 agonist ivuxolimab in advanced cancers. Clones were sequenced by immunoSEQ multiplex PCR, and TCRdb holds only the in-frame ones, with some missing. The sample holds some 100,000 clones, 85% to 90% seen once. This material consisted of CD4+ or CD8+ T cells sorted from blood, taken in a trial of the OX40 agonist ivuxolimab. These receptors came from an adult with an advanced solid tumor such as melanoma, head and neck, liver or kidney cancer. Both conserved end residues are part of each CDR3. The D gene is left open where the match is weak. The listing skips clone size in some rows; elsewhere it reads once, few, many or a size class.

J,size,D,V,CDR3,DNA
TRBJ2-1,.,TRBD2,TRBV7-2,CASSSSGPPGNEQFF,TGTGCCAGCAGCTCTAGCGGACCCCCGGGGAATGAGCAGTTCTTC
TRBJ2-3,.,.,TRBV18,CASYADSGTDTQYF,TGTGCCAGCTACGCGGACTCCGGGACAGATACGCAGTATTTT
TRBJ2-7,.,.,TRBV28,CASGADPYEQYF,TGTGCCAGCGGGGCAGATCCCTACGAGCAGTACTTC
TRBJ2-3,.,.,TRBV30,CAWSVSYPDTQYF,TGTGCCTGGAGTGTAAGCTACCCAGATACGCAGTATTTT
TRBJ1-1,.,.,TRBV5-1,CASSLFTNTEAFF,TGCGCCAGCAGCTTGTTCACAAACACTGAAGCTTTCTTT
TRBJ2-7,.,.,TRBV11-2,CASSLGEWQYF,TGTGCCAGCAGCTTAGGGGAGTGGCAGTACTTC
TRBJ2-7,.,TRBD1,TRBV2,CASSPDRAHSYEQYF,TGTGCCAGCAGTCCCGACAGGGCTCACTCCTACGAGCAGTACTTC
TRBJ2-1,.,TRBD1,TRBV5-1,CASSAQQGMSYNEQFF,TGCGCCAGCAGCGCCCAACAGGGGATGAGCTACAATGAGCAGTTCTTC
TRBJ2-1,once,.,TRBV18,CASSPPRYNEQFF,TGTGCCAGCTCACCACCGCGTTACAATGAGCAGTTCTTC
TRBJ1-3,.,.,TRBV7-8,CASSPRDLGGNTIYF,TGTGCCAGCAGCCCCAGGGACTTGGGCGGAAACACCATATATTTT
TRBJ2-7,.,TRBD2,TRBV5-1,CASSYLGLAEGYEQYF,TGCGCCAGCAGCTATTTAGGACTAGCGGAGGGGTACGAGCAGTACTTC
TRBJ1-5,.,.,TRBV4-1,CASSQEGNSNQPQHF,TGCGCCAGCAGCCAAGAGGGAAATAGCAATCAGCCCCAGCATTTT
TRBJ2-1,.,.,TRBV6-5,CASRTIWDEQFF,TGTGCCAGCAGGACGATTTGGGATGAGCAGTTCTTC
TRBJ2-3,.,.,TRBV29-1,CSVEWPGPDTQYF,TGCAGCGTTGAGTGGCCAGGGCCAGATACGCAGTATTTT
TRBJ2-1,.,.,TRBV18,CASSPQTGISYNEQFF,TGTGCCAGCTCACCTCAAACAGGGATCTCCTACAATGAGCAGTTCTTC
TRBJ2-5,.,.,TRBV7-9,CASSLMGTAEETQYF,TGTGCCAGCAGCTTAATGGGGACGGCTGAGGAGACCCAGTACTTC
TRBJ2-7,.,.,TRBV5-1,CASSSGQGGDEQYF,TGCGCCAGCAGTTCCGGGCAGGGGGGTGACGAGCAGTACTTC
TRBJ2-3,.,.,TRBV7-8,CASSSPGPKEDTQYF,TGTGCCAGCAGCTCCCCGGGCCCCAAGGAAGATACGCAGTATTTT
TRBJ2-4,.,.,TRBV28,CASSPQGRGNIQYF,TGTGCCAGCAGTCCACAAGGCAGGGGTAACATTCAGTACTTC
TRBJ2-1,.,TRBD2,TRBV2,CASMGTGGPGEQFF,TGTGCCAGCATGGGGACGGGAGGGCCGGGTGAGCAGTTCTTC
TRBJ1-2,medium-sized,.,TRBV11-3,CASSLSQVYGYTF,TGTGCCAGCAGCTTAAGCCAAGTCTATGGCTACACCTTC
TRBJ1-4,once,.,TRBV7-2,CASSFLVDEKLFF,TGTGCCAGCAGCTTCCTAGTTGATGAAAAACTGTTTTTT
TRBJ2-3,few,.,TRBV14,CASSQVGADTQYF,TGTGCCAGCAGCCAAGTCGGCGCAGATACGCAGTATTTT
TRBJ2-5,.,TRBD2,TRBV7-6,CASSPRGGAGETQYF,TGTGCCAGCAGCCCCCGGGGGGGGGCGGGGGAGACCCAGTACTTC
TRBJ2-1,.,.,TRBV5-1,CASSLTSAGYNEQFF,TGCGCCAGCAGCTTGACATCGGCGGGTTACAATGAGCAGTTCTTC
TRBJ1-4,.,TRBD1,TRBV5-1,CASSFSDRGREKLFF,TGCGCCAGCAGCTTTTCGGACAGGGGGCGTGAAAAACTGTTTTTT
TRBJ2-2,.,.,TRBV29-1,CSARKPGTPTGELFF,TGCAGCGCCCGAAAGCCAGGGACGCCGACGGGGGAGCTGTTTTTT
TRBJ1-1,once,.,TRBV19,CASSIAARMDTEAFF,TGTGCCAGTAGTATTGCTGCGCGCATGGACACTGAAGCTTTCTTT
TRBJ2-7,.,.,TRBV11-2,CASSSLSYEQYF,TGTGCCAGCAGCTCTCTATCCTACGAGCAGTACTTC
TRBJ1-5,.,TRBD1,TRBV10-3,CAIAADRDYQPQHF,TGTGCCATCGCCGCGGACAGGGATTATCAGCCCCAGCATTTT
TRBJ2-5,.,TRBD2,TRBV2,CASSEVSGSETQYF,TGTGCCAGCAGTGAAGTTAGCGGGAGTGAGACCCAGTACTTC
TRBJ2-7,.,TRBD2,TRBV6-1,CASSVQELAGNEQYF,TGTGCCAGCAGTGTGCAGGAACTAGCGGGAAACGAGCAGTACTTC
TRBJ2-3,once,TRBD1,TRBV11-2,CASSAWTGAGTDTQYF,TGTGCCAGCAGCGCCTGGACAGGGGCCGGCACAGATACGCAGTATTTT
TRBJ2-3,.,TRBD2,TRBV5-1,CASRRLAGAGDTQYF,TGCGCCAGCAGGAGACTAGCGGGAGCCGGAGATACGCAGTATTTT
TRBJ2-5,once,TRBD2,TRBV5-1,CASSLGPAGNQETQYF,TGCGCCAGCAGCTTGGGTCCAGCGGGGAACCAAGAGACCCAGTACTTC
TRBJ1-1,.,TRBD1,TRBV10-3,CAIISGTGSTEAFF,TGTGCCATCATCTCCGGGACAGGGTCCACTGAAGCTTTCTTT
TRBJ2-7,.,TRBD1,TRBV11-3,CASSPGGEYEQYF,TGTGCCAGCAGCCCAGGGGGTGAGTACGAGCAGTACTTC
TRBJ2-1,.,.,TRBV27,CASTRGSSYNEQFF,TGTGCCAGCACTCGGGGGAGCTCCTACAATGAGCAGTTCTTC
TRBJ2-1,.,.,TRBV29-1,CSVGTDLSYNEQFF,TGCAGCGTTGGGACAGACCTCTCCTACAATGAGCAGTTCTTC
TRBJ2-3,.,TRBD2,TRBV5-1,CASSLGLDSGTQYF,TGCGCCAGCAGCCTCGGACTAGATAGTGGTACGCAGTATTTT
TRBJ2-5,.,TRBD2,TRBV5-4,CASSLGLAGAKETQYF,TGTGCCAGCAGCTTGGGACTAGCGGGAGCGAAAGAGACCCAGTACTTC
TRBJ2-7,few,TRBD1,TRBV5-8,CASSLSGGIGEQYF,TGTGCCAGCAGCTTATCAGGGGGCATAGGCGAGCAGTACTTC
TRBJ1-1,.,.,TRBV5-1,CASSPYGTAKNTEAFF,TGCGCCAGCAGCCCCTATGGGACGGCGAAAAACACTGAAGCTTTCTTT